The clone carrying this T cell receptor (beta chain) was observed many times. Its antigen is not known. The sample has other DNA sequences that encode this CDR3 too. The data derive from a study of beta chain features in type 1 diabetes. Overall study: Researchers looked at roughly 110 million sorted cells across all samples. Study-wide results and limits: Shorter TCRB CDR3s, moderately but significantly so, marked every one of the four CD4+ subsets in Type 1 diabetes patients.

Reverse transcribing all isolated RNA meant expressed TCRB transcripts were sequenced. Using immunoSEQ multiplex PCR, the repertoire was profiled, and TCRdb retains in-frame clones only, with some absent. The sample holds 400,000 or so clones, 9.5% to 10% seen once. This TCR came from a man in his thirties or forties with type 1 diabetes. Sequencing input: central memory CD4+ T cells from blood.

The CDR3, as DNA: TGTGCCATCAGTGAGTCCCTAGCGGGAGGCAATGAGCAGTTCTTC. It is translated as CAISESLAGGNEQFF. The rearrangement links TRBV10-3 to TRBJ2-1; 11 bases are a match to TRBD2. The CDR3 runs 15 residues. V shed 0 bases and J 6 bases; nucleotides not matched to a gene: 1. Per the germline V gene, CDR1 is ENHRY and CDR2 is SYGVKD.